This T cell receptor beta chain was documented in a study of graft-versus-host responses after intestinal transplantation. On the study more broadly: In this cohort, recipients had multivisceral, liver-intestinal, or isolated intestinal transplants. Tacrolimus plus steroids were given to all recipients for 2 to 4 years, preceded by anti-thymocyte globulin induction.

Broader study findings: GvH clonotypes were identified within recipient marrow, with a subset emerging first in ileum or blood. Declining HvG levels early post-transplant were linked to peak circulating GvH clone levels.

Worth noting for this clone: Antigen: not known.

V was cut by 2 bases and J by 9 bases, with 23 bases left in between. CDR1 and CDR2 from the germline V gene are MDHEN and SYDVKM. This CDR3 spans 17 amino acids. Sequencing was performed with immunoSEQ multiplex PCR; in TCRdb, only in-frame clones are kept and a portion is missing. The table records 30,000 to 40,000 clones, 93% of them present only once. The receptor comes from a human donor who was the organ donor for an intestinal transplant. The rearrangement links TRBV28 to TRBJ1-5; possibly TRBD1 for D (6 bases). Sequences were derived from unstimulated CD8+ T cells sorted from spleen or lymph node cells, sampled before transplant. In nucleotides, the CDR3 is TGTGCCAGCAGTTTACCCCGGACCACAGGGTTCCTCCTGCCCCAGCATTTT. It specifies CASSLPRTTGFLLPQHF.